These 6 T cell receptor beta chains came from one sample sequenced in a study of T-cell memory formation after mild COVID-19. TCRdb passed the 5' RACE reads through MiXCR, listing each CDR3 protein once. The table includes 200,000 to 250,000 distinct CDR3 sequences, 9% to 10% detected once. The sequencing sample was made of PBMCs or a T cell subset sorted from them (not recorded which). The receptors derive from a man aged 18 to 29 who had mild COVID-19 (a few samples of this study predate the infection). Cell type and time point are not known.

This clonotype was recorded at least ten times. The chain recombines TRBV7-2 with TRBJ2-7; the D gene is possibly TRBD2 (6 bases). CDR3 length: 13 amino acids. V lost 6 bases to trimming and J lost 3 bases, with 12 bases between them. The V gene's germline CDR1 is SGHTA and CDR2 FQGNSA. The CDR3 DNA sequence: TGTGCCAGCAGTAGAATGCGGGACTACGAGCAGTACGTC. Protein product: CASSRMRDYEQYV.

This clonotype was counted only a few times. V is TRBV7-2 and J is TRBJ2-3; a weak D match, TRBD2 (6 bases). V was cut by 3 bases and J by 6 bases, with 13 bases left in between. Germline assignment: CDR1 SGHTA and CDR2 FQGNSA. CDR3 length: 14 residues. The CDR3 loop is CASSLVVGGDTQYF. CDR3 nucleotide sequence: TGTGCCAGCAGCTTGGTTGTGGGGGGTGATACGCAGTATTTT.

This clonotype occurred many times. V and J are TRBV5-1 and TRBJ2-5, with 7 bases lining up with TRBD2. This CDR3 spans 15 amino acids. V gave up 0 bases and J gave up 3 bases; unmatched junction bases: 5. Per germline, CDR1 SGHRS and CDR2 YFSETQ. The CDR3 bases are TGCGCCAGCAGCTTGGCGCGGGGGATGGAAGAGACCCAGTACTTC. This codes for CASSLARGMEETQYF.

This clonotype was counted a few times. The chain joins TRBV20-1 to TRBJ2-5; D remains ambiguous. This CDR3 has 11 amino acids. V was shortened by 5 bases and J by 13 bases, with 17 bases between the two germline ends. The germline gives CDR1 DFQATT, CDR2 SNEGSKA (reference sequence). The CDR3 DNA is TGCAGTGCTCTTGACGGCGGTATAACGTACTTC. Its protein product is CSALDGGITYF.

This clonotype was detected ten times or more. In DNA, the CDR3 is TGTGCCAGCATTCCCGCGGGGACTGCGGAGACCCAGTACTTC. Protein product: CASIPAGTAETQYF. The rearrangement joins TRBV12-3 or TRBV12-4 to TRBJ2-5, with D tentatively TRBD2 (6 bases). The CDR3 totals 14 residues. The V end lost 7 bases, the J end lost 5 bases, and 17 bases lay between the germline ends.

Here the CDR3 reads CASSLDGWAKNIQYF. DNA for the CDR3: TGCGCCAGCAGCTTGGATGGGTGGGCCAAAAACATTCAGTACTTC. This chain joins TRBV5-1 and TRBJ2-4, with D uncertain. Germline V gene data show CDR1 as SGHRS and CDR2 as YFSETQ. This CDR3 has 15 amino acids. Trimming pared 0 bases from V and 1 base from J, leaving 8 bases between.